The 18 T cell receptor beta chains reported below all come from one sample, sequenced in a study of shared clonotypes between healthy human individuals. Only in-frame clones appear in the TCRdb table, and some are missing; sequencing was by immunoSEQ multiplex PCR. The sample holds approximately 2.5 million clones, around 90% seen once. Sequenced: naive CD4+ T cells sorted from blood. Regarding subset: CD45RA+ positively selected. The source of these receptors is a man aged 18 to 29 in good health.

This chain links TRBV5-5 with TRBJ1-2; 12 nucleotides line up with TRBD1. This CDR3 has 15 residues. CDR1 SGHKS and CDR2 YYEKEE come from the germline V gene (reference sequence). With V trimmed by 4 bases and J by 3 bases, 4 bases remained unmatched. CDR3 sequence: CASSPGQGADYGYTF. CDR3 DNA sequence: TGTGCCAGCAGCCCGGGACAGGGGGCGGACTATGGCTACACCTTC.

The V and J genes are TRBV30 and TRBJ1-6, with TRBD1 matching over 7 bases. Germline V gene lookup returns CDR1 GTSNPN and CDR2 SVGIG (reference sequence). The CDR3 has 16 residues. The ends lost 3 bases at V and 0 bases at J; junction bases unmatched: 5. CDR3: CAWRRQGASYNSPLHF. The CDR3 coding sequence is TGTGCCTGGAGAAGACAGGGAGCCTCCTATAATTCACCCCTCCACTTT.

The chain combines TRBV27 with TRBJ2-3; 9 nucleotides line up with TRBD2. Trimming removed 7 bases from V and 2 bases from J; junction bases left unmatched: 22. From germline, CDR1 is MNHEY and CDR2 SMNVEV (reference sequence). CDR3 length: 20 residues. The DNA of the CDR3 is TGTGCCAGCATTCGACGGGCTCTCTGGGCTAGCGGGAATCTCACAGATACGCAGTATTTT. Amino acids: CASIRRALWASGNLTDTQYF.

V is TRBV11-2 and J is TRBJ2-7, with 7 bases aligning to TRBD2. The CDR3 has 15 residues. Unmatched junction bases numbered 5, after V lost 0 bases and J lost 3 bases. Looked up from germline, CDR1 is SGHAT and CDR2 is FQNNGV. CDR3 DNA: TGTGCCAGCAGCTTAGATCTTGGCGGGAGCTACGAGCAGTACTTC. It specifies CASSLDLGGSYEQYF.

The DNA for the CDR3 is TGTGCCAGCAGCTTATTTGCGACTAGCGGGAACAATGAGCAGTTCTTC. Translation gives CASSLFATSGNNEQFF. The V call is TRBV7-9, the J call TRBJ2-1; 11 nucleotides align to TRBD2. V gave up 2 bases and J gave up 5 bases; unmatched junction bases: 5. The CDR3 extends over 16 amino acids. Germline V lookup: CDR1 SEHNR, CDR2 FQNEAQ (reference sequence).

This clone appeared once. This chain connects TRBV10-3 to TRBJ1-5, with a tentative D call TRBD1 (6 bases). V lost 6 bases, J lost 7 bases, and 13 bases lay in between. The CDR3 is 13 residues long. Germline V gene sequence: CDR1 ENHRY, CDR2 SYGVKD. The CDR3 DNA sequence: TGTGCCATCAGGGACAGCCCAGAGCAGCCCCAGCATTTT. Its protein product is CAIRDSPEQPQHF.

V usage is TRBV30 and J usage is TRBJ2-3; tentative D call: TRBD1 (6 bases). In germline, CDR1 is GTSNPN, CDR2 SVGIG (reference sequence). The CDR3 length is 13 residues. V was cut by 4 bases and J by 6 bases, with 14 bases left in between. The CDR3 bases are TGTGCCTGGATGAGGGCAGGGGCGGATACGCAGTATTTT. This codes for CAWMRAGADTQYF.

This rearrangement joins TRBV29-1 to TRBJ2-2; 7 bases align to TRBD2. CDR1 is SQVTM and CDR2 is ANQGSEA in the germline V gene. The CDR3 spans 15 residues. V lost 1 base, J lost 3 bases, and 5 bases stayed unmatched. The CDR3 nucleotides read TGCAGCGTTGAAGGGACGGGACTATACACCGGGGAGCTGTTTTTT. Its protein is CSVEGTGLYTGELFF.

The genes are TRBV5-1 and TRBJ2-3; 8 nucleotides match TRBD1. V lost 0 bases and J lost 9; bases outside the gene matches: 9. CDR1 and CDR2 (germline): SGHRS, YFSETQ. CDR3 length equals 15 residues. DNA for the CDR3: TGCGCCAGCAGCTTGGCCACCGGGACAGGATTCACGCAGTATTTT. It yields the protein CASSLATGTGFTQYF. Complete variable domain (other parts from reference TRBV5-1 and TRBJ2-3): KAGVTQTPRYLIKTRGQQVTLSCSPISGHRSVSWYQQTPGQGLQFLFEYFSETQRNKGNFPGRFSGRQFSNSRSEMNVSTLELGDSALYLCASSLATGTGFTQYFGPGTRLTVL.

The V and J genes are TRBV5-1 and TRBJ2-5, with unresolved D. This CDR3 contains 14 residues. Trimming shortened V by 0 bases and J by 3 bases, and 9 bases separated the two germline ends. Germline V gives CDR1 SGHRS, CDR2 YFSETQ. Written as DNA, the CDR3 is TGCGCCAGCAGCTTGGAGCGAGCTGAAGAGACCCAGTACTTC. Translating it yields CASSLERAEETQYF.

CDR3 sequence reads: CASSQGRTSGRQETQYF. CDR3 coding DNA: TGTGCCAGCAGCCAAGGACGGACTAGCGGGAGACAAGAGACCCAGTACTTC. The chain joins TRBV4-2 to TRBJ2-5; 13 nucleotides match TRBD2. The germline V gene has CDR1 LGHNA and CDR2 YNFKEQ. The CDR3 spans 17 residues. The junction had 4 bases not matched to a gene; V was cut back by 1 base and J by 2 bases.

The table lists this clone with a count of one. The chain employs TRBV6-1 and TRBJ1-1; D is undetermined. Deletions cut 5 bases from V and 2 bases from J, with 15 bases between. This CDR3 region has 15 residues. The germline V gene encodes CDR1 MNHNS and CDR2 SASEGT. In DNA form, the CDR3 reads TGTGCCAGCAGTCTGATGGGCGGCGGTAACACTGAAGCTTTCTTT. This codes for CASSLMGGGNTEAFF.

V is TRBV4-3 and J is TRBJ2-3; maybe TRBD1 (6 bases). V was shortened by 3 bases and J by 3 bases, with 13 bases between the two germline ends. The CDR3 consists of 15 residues. The V gene's germline CDR1 is LGHNA and CDR2 YSLEER. CDR3 in amino acids: CASSQDSEQTDTQYF. The CDR3 DNA follows: TGCGCCAGCAGCCAGGACAGCGAACAGACAGATACGCAGTATTTT.

The V and J genes are TRBV5-1 and TRBJ2-5; D not resolved. The ends were cut back, 4 bases at V and 1 base at J, with 11 bases in the middle. CDR1 is SGHRS and CDR2 is YFSETQ in the germline V gene. The CDR3 spans 14 residues. The CDR3 spells CASSKSTVQETQYF. DNA of the CDR3: TGCGCCAGCAGCAAGTCGACTGTCCAAGAGACCCAGTACTTC.

The chain links TRBV4-3 to TRBJ1-5; TRBD1 is a possible D gene (6 bases). V was cut by 3 bases and J by 0 bases, with 12 bases left in between. The CDR3 length is 16 residues. Germline V gives CDR1 LGHNA, CDR2 YSLEER. CDR3 coding DNA: TGCGCCAGCAGCCACCCCAGGGGTAATAGCAATCAGCCCCAGCATTTT. Translated, it gives CASSHPRGNSNQPQHF.

This clone was observed once. The V gene is TRBV11-2, the J gene TRBJ2-5; 14 positions agree with TRBD2. Germline V gene data show CDR1 as SGHAT and CDR2 as FQNNGV. Losses at the gene ends were 5 bases for V and 6 bases for J; bases not matched to a gene: 5. CDR3 length: 15 residues. The chain's CDR3 is CASSPGLAGVKTQYF. The DNA for the CDR3 is TGTGCCAGCAGCCCGGGACTAGCGGGAGTAAAGACCCAGTACTTC.

This clone showed up just once. The gene calls are TRBV27 and TRBJ1-2; D possibly corresponds to TRBD1 (5 bases). This CDR3 region has 14 residues. V was shortened by 4 bases and J by 8 bases, with 17 bases between the two germline ends. From germline, CDR1 is MNHEY and CDR2 SMNVEV (reference sequence). The CDR3 DNA sequence: TGTGCCAGCAGTTCCAGGGTTGGATCTCGGGGCTACACCTTC. It encodes CASSSRVGSRGYTF.

This clone was seen a single time. The sample has other DNA sequences that encode this CDR3 too. The CDR3 spells CASSLVPGATGELFF. Written as DNA, the CDR3 is TGCGCCAGCAGCTTGGTGCCAGGGGCCACCGGGGAGCTGTTTTTT. The rearrangement links TRBV5-1 to TRBJ2-2; D possibly corresponds to TRBD1 (6 bases). V was pared by 0 bases and J by 4 bases, with 10 bases between. The CDR3 runs 15 residues. The germline gives CDR1 SGHRS, CDR2 YFSETQ. Complete variable domain (other parts from reference TRBV5-1 and TRBJ2-2): KAGVTQTPRYLIKTRGQQVTLSCSPISGHRSVSWYQQTPGQGLQFLFEYFSETQRNKGNFPGRFSGRQFSNSRSEMNVSTLELGDSALYLCASSLVPGATGELFFGEGSRLTVL.